This T cell receptor (beta chain) was sequenced during a study of blood T cells in healthy people across ages. The CDR3 has 17 residues. V was clipped by 4 bases and J by 4 bases; unmatched bases: 15. Germline CDR1 and CDR2: SQVTM and ANQGSEA. Of note for this clonotype: Antigen unknown.

Study outcomes and limitations: Among long-lived donors, naive CD4+ cells were more numerous and diversity higher than in aged donors.

Alongside a J-beta primer mix, a sample-barcoded 5' primer served in a second PCR lasting about 7 to 11 cycles. TCRdb reprocessed the 5' RACE reads with MiXCR, giving one entry per CDR3 protein. The sample comprises roughly 700,000 distinct CDR3 sequences, 25% of which are singletons, and 8% to 10% rests with the top ten. The study recruited healthy Caucasian donors from Russia who were aged about 6 to 90. Samples had at least 6.5 million PBMCs isolated from them. The same data also went into a second study, on T cells of mothers and their children. That paper states: Every mother produced more than 10 million TCR beta CDR3 reads, whereas every child provided several million.

The sample consisted of blood. This receptor was obtained from a boy aged 5 to 17 in good health. This rearrangement joins TRBV29-1 to TRBJ2-3, with TRBD2 identical over 9 bases. CDR3 residues: CSVVYNRAGGGADTQYF. The CDR3 nucleotides are TGCAGCGTTGTCTACAACCGAGCGGGAGGTGGGGCAGATACGCAGTATTTT.